The 14 T cell receptor beta chains listed next were all sequenced from one sample in a study of blood T cell repertoires in COVID-19. Sequenced by immunoSEQ multiplex PCR; TCRdb stores in-frame clones only, minus some. The sample yields about 220,000 clones, about four fifths seen once. The sequencing input was PBMCs or T cells enriched from blood (not recorded which). The receptor set was obtained from a woman in her 40s with acute COVID-19.

In its sample, this clone was seen a few times. The same CDR3 also results from other DNA sequences found in this sample. V usage is TRBV15 and J usage is TRBJ1-5; 10 nucleotides line up with TRBD1. Germline CDR1 LNHNV, CDR2 YYDKDF (reference sequence). The trim removed 5 bases at V and 4 bases at J, leaving 5 bases unmatched. CDR3 length equals 15 residues. Here the CDR3 reads CATSRGTGENQPQHF. The CDR3 DNA sequence: TGTGCCACCAGCCGCGGGACAGGGGAGAATCAGCCCCAGCATTTT.

J is TRBJ2-7 and V is TRBV19, with TRBD1 identical over 7 bases. J gave up 6 bases and V 5 bases, and 10 bases lay outside the gene matches. The CDR3 is 14 residues long. Germline V gene sequence: CDR1 LNHDA, CDR2 SQIVND (reference sequence). CDR3 protein: CASSSGTVASEQYF. CDR3 DNA: TGTGCCAGTAGTTCTGGGACAGTAGCTTCCGAGCAGTACTTC.

The V gene is TRBV5-6, the J gene TRBJ2-5; 8 bases match TRBD1. This CDR3 has 12 amino acids. Per germline, CDR1 SGHDT and CDR2 YYEEEE. After removal of 4 bases from V and 14 bases from J, the junction contained 10 bases not matched to a gene. The CDR3 spells CASSRTGGPGYF. CDR3 nucleotide sequence: TGTGCCAGCAGCCGAACAGGGGGTCCTGGTTACTTC.

This CDR3 reads CASSYSRQGFEKLFF. CDR3 coding DNA: TGTGCCAGCAGTTACTCGCGGCAGGGGTTTGAAAAACTGTTTTTT. The chain is built from TRBV6-5 and TRBJ1-4, with D possibly being TRBD1 (6 bases). Per the germline V gene, CDR1 is MNHEY and CDR2 is SVGAGI. CDR3 length: 15 residues. Trimming took off 0 bases at V and 7 bases at J, with 12 bases between the two ends.

This sequence joins TRBV5-6 and TRBJ1-1; 12 bases map to TRBD1. Germline V lookup: CDR1 SGHDT, CDR2 YYEEEE. The CDR3 runs to 15 residues. Trimming cost V 4 bases and J 5 bases; bases outside gene matches: 6. The CDR3 here is CASSRDRGPATEAFF. For the CDR3, the DNA is TGTGCCAGCAGCCGGGACAGGGGGCCGGCGACTGAAGCTTTCTTT.

V is TRBV5-5 and J is TRBJ1-2; D gene uncertain. The V and J ends lost 2 bases and 4 bases respectively, with 6 bases between them. CDR1 and CDR2 (germline): SGHKS, YYEKEE (reference sequence). The CDR3 extends over 12 amino acids. Written as DNA, the CDR3 is TGTGCCAGCAGCTTCGACACCTATGGCTACACCTTC. Protein product: CASSFDTYGYTF.

This clone occurred once. The chain couples TRBV18 to TRBJ2-7; TRBD2 agrees at 9 bases. J was trimmed by 5 bases and V by 3 bases; bases with no gene match: 8. The CDR3 consists of 15 residues. CDR1 is KGHSH and CDR2 is LQKENI in the germline V gene. The CDR3 sequence: CASSPRREGLDEQYF. The DNA for the CDR3 is TGTGCCAGCTCACCTCGGCGGGAGGGCCTCGACGAGCAGTACTTC.

This clone occurred a few times. CDR3 in amino acids: CASSTEMNTEAFF. Here the CDR3 DNA reads TGTGCCAGCTCGACAGAAATGAACACTGAAGCTTTCTTT. This rearrangement joins TRBV18 to TRBJ1-1; perhaps TRBD1 as D (5 bases). Germline-derived CDR1 and CDR2 are KGHSH and LQKENI. Trimming pared 6 bases from V and 0 bases from J, leaving 8 bases between. The CDR3 has 13 amino acids.

The genes are TRBV29-1 and TRBJ1-5; perhaps TRBD1 as D (6 bases). Looked up from germline, CDR1 is SQVTM and CDR2 is ANQGSEA. This CDR3 contains 15 residues. The V end was cut by 6 bases, the J end by 4 bases, with 19 bases between. The CDR3 nucleotides read TGCAGCGTCCAGACAGGACTTGGGGCTAATCAGCCCCAGCATTTT. It specifies CSVQTGLGANQPQHF.

V gene TRBV29-1 combines with J gene TRBJ2-1, with a weak D call TRBD2 (6 bases). CDR1 and CDR2 (germline): SQVTM, ANQGSEA. Trimming cost V 4 bases and J 4 bases, with 11 bases left between them. This CDR3 is built from 13 residues. CDR3 in amino acids: CSVGSSGYNEQFF. The CDR3 DNA sequence: TGCAGCGTTGGAAGTAGCGGATACAATGAGCAGTTCTTC.

The chain is built from TRBV2 and TRBJ2-1; D remains unclear. This CDR3 region has 12 residues. Germline CDR1 SNHLY, CDR2 FYNNEI. V was pared by 3 bases and J by 4 bases, with 4 bases between. The CDR3 sequence: CASSDSYNEQFF. In nucleotides, the CDR3 is TGTGCCAGCAGTGATTCTTACAATGAGCAGTTCTTC.

This clone appeared a few times. The chain recombines TRBV9 with TRBJ2-2, with a tentative D call TRBD1 (6 bases). Per the germline V gene, CDR1 is SGDLS and CDR2 is YYNGEE. CDR3 size: 13 residues. With 3 bases removed from V and 4 bases from J, the gap between germline ends came to 7 bases. The CDR3 DNA reads as TGTGCCAGCAGCGGGACAGTCACCGGGGAGCTGTTTTTT. This encodes CASSGTVTGELFF.

The rearrangement links TRBV30 to TRBJ1-3, with 8 nucleotides matching TRBD1. Germline V gene data show CDR1 as GTSNPN and CDR2 as SVGIG (reference sequence). This CDR3 spans 14 amino acids. V shed 3 bases, J shed 2 bases, and the junction held 3 bases outside the gene matches. In DNA form, the CDR3 reads TGTGCCTGGAGAGACAGGGGCACTGGAAACACCATATATTTT. Amino acid sequence: CAWRDRGTGNTIYF.

This chain uses TRBV6-5 with TRBJ2-3, with TRBD2 identical over 8 bases. V was clipped by 4 bases and J by 3 bases; unmatched bases: 9. This CDR3 is built from 16 residues. Per the germline V gene, CDR1 is MNHEY and CDR2 is SVGAGI. The CDR3 nucleotides read TGTGCCAGCAGTTCCCGGGGGGGCGGGGGAACAGATACGCAGTATTTT. Protein product: CASSSRGGGGTDTQYF.